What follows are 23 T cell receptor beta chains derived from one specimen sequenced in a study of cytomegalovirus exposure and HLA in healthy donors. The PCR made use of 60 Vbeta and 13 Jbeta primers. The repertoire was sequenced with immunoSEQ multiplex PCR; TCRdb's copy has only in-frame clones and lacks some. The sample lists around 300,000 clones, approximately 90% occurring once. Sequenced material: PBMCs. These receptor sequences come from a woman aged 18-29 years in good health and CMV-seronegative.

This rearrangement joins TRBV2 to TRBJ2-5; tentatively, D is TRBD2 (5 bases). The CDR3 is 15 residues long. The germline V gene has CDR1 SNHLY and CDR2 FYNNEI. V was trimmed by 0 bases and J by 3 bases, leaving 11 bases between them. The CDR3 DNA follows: TGTGCCAGCAGTGAAGCGGGGAGACTGGAAGAGACCCAGTACTTC. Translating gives CASSEAGRLEETQYF.

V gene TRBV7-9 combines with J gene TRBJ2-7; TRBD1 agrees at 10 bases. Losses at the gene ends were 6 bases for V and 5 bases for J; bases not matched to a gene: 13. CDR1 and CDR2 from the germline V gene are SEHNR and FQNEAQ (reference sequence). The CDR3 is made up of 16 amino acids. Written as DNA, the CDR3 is TGTGCCAGCAGTGAACCGGGACAGGGGTTGAAGAACGAGCAGTACTTC. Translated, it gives CASSEPGQGLKNEQYF.

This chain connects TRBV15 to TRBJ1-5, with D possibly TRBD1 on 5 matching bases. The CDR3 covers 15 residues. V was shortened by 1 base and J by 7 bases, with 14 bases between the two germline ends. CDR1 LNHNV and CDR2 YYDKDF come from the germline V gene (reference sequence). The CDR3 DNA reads TGTGCCACCAGCAGAGTCCAGGGCGGTTGGCAGCCCCAGCATTTT. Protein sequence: CATSRVQGGWQPQHF.

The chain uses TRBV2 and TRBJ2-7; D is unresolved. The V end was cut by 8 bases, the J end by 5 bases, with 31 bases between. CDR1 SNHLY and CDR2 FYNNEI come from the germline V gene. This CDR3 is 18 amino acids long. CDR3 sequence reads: CASPPYNVGETFRDEQYF. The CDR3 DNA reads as TGTGCCAGCCCTCCCTACAACGTCGGTGAAACGTTTCGGGACGAGCAGTACTTC.

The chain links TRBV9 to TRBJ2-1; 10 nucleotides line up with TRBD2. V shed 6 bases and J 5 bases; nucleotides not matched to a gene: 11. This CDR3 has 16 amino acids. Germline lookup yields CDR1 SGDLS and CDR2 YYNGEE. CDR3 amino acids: CASKPVTSGADNEQFF. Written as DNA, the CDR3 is TGTGCCAGCAAGCCCGTTACTAGCGGGGCCGACAATGAGCAGTTCTTC.

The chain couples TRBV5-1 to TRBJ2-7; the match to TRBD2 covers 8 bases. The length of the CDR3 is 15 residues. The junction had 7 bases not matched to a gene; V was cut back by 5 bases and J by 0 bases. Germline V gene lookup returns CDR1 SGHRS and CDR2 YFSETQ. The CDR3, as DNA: TGCGCCAGCAGTTTCCAGAGCGGGAGCTCCTACGAGCAGTACTTC. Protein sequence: CASSFQSGSSYEQYF.

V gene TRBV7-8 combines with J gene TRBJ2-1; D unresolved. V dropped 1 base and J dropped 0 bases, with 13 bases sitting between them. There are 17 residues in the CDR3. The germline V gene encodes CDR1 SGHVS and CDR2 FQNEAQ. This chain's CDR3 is CASSLDLRRLSYNEQFF. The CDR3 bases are TGTGCCAGCAGCTTAGATCTGCGCAGGCTCTCCTACAATGAGCAGTTCTTC.

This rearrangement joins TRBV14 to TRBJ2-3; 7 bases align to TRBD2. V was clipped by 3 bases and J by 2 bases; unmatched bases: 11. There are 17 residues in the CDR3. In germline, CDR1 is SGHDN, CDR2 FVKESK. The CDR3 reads CASSHPSAGYFTDTQYF. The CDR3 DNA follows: TGTGCCAGCAGCCACCCGTCAGCGGGGTACTTCACAGATACGCAGTATTTT. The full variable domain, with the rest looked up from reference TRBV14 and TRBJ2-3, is EAGVTQFPSHSVIEKGQTVTLRCDPISGHDNLYWYRRVMGKEIKFLLHFVKESKQDESGMPNNRFLAERTGGTYSTLKVQPAELEDSGVYFCASSHPSAGYFTDTQYFGPGTRLTVL.

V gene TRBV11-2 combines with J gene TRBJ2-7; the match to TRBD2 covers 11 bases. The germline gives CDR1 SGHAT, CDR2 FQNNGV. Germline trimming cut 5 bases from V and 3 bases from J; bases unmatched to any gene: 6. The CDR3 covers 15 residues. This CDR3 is CASSPTSGGHYEQYF. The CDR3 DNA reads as TGTGCCAGCAGCCCTACTAGCGGGGGCCACTACGAGCAGTACTTC.

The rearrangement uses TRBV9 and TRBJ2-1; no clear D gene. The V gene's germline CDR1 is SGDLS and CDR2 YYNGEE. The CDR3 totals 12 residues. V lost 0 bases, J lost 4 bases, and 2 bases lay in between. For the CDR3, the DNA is TGTGCCAGCAGCGTAGCTTACAATGAGCAGTTCTTC. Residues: CASSVAYNEQFF.

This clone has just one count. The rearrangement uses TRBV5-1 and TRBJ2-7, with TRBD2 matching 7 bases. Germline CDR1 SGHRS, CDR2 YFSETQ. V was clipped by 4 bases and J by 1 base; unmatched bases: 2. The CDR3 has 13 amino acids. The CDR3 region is CASSPGLSYEQYF. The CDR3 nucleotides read TGCGCCAGCAGCCCGGGACTATCCTACGAGCAGTACTTC.

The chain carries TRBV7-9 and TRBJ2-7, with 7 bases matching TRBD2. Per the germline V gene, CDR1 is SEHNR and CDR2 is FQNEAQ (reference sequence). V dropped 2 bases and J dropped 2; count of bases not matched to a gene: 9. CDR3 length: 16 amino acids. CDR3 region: CASSLMGSGVTYEQYF. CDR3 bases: TGTGCCAGCAGCTTAATGGGGAGCGGGGTTACCTACGAGCAGTACTTC.

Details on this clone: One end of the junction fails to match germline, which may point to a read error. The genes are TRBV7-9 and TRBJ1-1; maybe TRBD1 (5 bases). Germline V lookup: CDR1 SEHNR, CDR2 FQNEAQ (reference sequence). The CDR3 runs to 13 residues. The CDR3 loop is CSSRQTDYTEAFF. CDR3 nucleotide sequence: TGTTCCAGCAGGCAGACAGATTACACTGAAGCTTTCTTT.

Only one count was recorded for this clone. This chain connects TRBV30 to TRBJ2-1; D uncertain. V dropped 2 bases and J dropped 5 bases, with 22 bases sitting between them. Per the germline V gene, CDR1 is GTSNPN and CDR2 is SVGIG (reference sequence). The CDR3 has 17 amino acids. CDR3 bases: TGTGCCTGGAGTTACTCTCTTGGCCTAACCCAGGACAATGAGCAGTTCTTC. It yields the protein CAWSYSLGLTQDNEQFF. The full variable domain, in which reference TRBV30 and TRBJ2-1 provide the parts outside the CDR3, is SQTIHQWPATLVQPVGSPLSLECTVEGTSNPNLYWYRQAAGRGLQLLFYSVGIGQISSEVPQNLSASRPQDRQFILSSKKLLLSDSGFYLCAWSYSLGLTQDNEQFFGPGTRLTVL.

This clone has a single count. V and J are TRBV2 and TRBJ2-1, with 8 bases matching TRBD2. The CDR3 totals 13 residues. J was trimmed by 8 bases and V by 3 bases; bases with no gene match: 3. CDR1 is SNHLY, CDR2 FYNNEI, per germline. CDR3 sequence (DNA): TGTGCCAGCAGTGACGGGGGGGCTCATGAGCAGTTCTTC. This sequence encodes CASSDGGAHEQFF.

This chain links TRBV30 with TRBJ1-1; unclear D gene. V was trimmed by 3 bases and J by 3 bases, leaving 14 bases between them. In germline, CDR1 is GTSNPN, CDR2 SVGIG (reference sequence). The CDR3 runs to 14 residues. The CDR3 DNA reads TGTGCCTGGAGCTCCGCCGTGGAGGACACTGAAGCTTTCTTT. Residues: CAWSSAVEDTEAFF.

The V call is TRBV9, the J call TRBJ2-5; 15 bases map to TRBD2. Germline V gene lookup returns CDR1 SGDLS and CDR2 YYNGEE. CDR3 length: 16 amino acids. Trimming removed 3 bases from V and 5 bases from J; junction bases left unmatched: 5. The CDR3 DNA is TGTGCCAGCAGCGGGACTAGCGGGGGGGCAGGGGAGACCCAGTACTTC. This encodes CASSGTSGGAGETQYF.

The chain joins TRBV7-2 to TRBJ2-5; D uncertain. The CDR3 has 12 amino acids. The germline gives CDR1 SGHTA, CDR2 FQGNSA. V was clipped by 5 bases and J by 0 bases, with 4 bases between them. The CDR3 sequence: CASSRYQETQYF. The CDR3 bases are TGTGCCAGCAGCCGGTACCAAGAGACCCAGTACTTC.

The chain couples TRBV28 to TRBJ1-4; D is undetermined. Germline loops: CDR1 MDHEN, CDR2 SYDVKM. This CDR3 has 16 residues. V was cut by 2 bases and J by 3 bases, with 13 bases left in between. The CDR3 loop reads CASSLASLAANEKLFF. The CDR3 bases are TGTGCCAGCAGTTTAGCCTCCCTTGCGGCTAATGAAAAACTGTTTTTT. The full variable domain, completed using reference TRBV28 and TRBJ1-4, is DVKVTQSSRYLVKRTGEKVFLECVQDMDHENMFWYRQDPGLGLRLIYFSYDVKMKEKGDIPEGYSVSREKKERFSLILESASTNQTSMYLCASSLASLAANEKLFFGSGTQLSVL.

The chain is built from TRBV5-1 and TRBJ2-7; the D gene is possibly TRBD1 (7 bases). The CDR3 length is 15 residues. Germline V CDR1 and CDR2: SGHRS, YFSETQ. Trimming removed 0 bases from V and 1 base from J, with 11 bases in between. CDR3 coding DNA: TGCGCCAGCAGCTTGGCAGGGGGAGGATCCTACGAGCAGTACTTC. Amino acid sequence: CASSLAGGGSYEQYF. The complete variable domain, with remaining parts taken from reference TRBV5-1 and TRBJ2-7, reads KAGVTQTPRYLIKTRGQQVTLSCSPISGHRSVSWYQQTPGQGLQFLFEYFSETQRNKGNFPGRFSGRQFSNSRSEMNVSTLELGDSALYLCASSLAGGGSYEQYFGPGTRLTVT.

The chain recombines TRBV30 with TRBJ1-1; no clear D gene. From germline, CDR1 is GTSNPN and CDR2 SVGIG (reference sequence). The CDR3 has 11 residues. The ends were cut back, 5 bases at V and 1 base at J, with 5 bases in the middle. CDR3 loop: CAWATNTEAFF. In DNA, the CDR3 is TGTGCCTGGGCTACGAACACTGAAGCTTTCTTT.

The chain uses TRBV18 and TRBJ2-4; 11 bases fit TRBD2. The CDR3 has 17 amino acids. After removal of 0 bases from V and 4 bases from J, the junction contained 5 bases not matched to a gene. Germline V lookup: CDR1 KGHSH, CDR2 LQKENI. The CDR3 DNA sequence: TGTGCCAGCTCACCACCGGTAGCGGGGGGGCTAAAAAACATTCAGTACTTC. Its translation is CASSPPVAGGLKNIQYF.

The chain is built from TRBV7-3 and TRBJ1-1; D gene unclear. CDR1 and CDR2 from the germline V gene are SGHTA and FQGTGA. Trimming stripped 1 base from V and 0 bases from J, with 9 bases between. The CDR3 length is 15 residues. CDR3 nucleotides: TGTGCCAGCAGCTTAATCAGGCAGATGAACACTGAAGCTTTCTTT. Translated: CASSLIRQMNTEAFF.